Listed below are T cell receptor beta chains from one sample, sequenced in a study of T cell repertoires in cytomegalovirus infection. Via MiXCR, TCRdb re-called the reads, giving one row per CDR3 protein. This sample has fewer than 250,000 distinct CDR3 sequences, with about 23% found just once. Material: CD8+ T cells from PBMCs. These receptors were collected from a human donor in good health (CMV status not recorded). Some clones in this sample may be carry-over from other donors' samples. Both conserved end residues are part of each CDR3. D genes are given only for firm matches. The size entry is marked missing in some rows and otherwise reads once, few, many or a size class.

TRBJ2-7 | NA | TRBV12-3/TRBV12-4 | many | TGTGCCAGCAGTTTTGCCTTGGGGGTAAGAAGCTACGAGCAGTACTTC | CASSFALGVRSYEQYF
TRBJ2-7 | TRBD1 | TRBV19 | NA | TGTGCCAGTAGTATAGGGACAGGGGAAGCCTACGAGCAGTACTTC | CASSIGTGEAYEQYF
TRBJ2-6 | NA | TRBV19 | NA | TGTGCCAGTACCCCCGTGGCGTCTGGGGCCAACGTCCTGACTTTC | CASTPVASGANVLTF
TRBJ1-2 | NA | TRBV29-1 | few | TGCAGCGATGGACCAGGTTACCTAGATGGCTACACCTTC | CSDGPGYLDGYTF
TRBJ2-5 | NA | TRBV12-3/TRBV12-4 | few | TGTGCCAGCAGTTTAGCGCGGGCACTGGATCAAGAGACCCAGTACTTC | CASSLARALDQETQYF
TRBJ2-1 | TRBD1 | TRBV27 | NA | TGTGCCAGCAAACCGGGACAGGGTAACTATGAGCAGTTCTTC | CASKPGQGNYEQFF
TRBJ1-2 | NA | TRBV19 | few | TGTGCCAGTAATCAGGGATGGAATGGCTACACCTTC | CASNQGWNGYTF
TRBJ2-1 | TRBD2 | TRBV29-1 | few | TGCAGCGTGGACACTAGCGGGGGGGCTTATGAGCAGTTCTTC | CSVDTSGGAYEQFF
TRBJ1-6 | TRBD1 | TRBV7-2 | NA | TGTGCCAGCAGCTTAGGGGACAGGGGTAGATCACCCCTCCACTTT | CASSLGDRGRSPLHF
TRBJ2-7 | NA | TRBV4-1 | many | TGCGCCAGCAGCCAAGTCCACACCTTCTCCTACGAGCAGTACTTC | CASSQVHTFSYEQYF
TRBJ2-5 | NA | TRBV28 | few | TGTGCCAGCACCATCGGGAATTCGAATAAAGAGACCCAGTACTTC | CASTIGNSNKETQYF
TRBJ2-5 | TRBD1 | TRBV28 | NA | TGTGCCAGCAGTGCCGGGACAGAGGGGCTGTACCAAGAGACCCAGTACTTC | CASSAGTEGLYQETQYF
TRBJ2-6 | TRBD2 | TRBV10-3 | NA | TGTGCCATCAGTGAGTCAAGCGGGAGTGGGGCCAACGTCCTGACTTTC | CAISESSGSGANVLTF
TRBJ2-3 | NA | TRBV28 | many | TGTGCCAGCACCGCCATGGATGATCCCTTCACAGATACGCAGTATTTT | CASTAMDDPFTDTQYF
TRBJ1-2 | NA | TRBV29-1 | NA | TGCAGCGTTGGAGGGGGGGAAGGCTACACCTTC | CSVGGGEGYTF
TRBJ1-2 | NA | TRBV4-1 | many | TGCGCCAGCAGCTCGCAGACAGCCAACTATGGCTACACCTTC | CASSSQTANYGYTF
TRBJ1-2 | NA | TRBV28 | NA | TGTGCCAGCAGTTTTTGGGCGAATGCTGAAAGACGCGGCTACACCTTC | CASSFWANAERRGYTF
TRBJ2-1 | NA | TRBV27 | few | TGTGCCAGCAGTTTACCCAGGGTAAATGAGCAGTTCTTC | CASSLPRVNEQFF
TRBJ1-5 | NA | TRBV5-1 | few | TGCGCCAGCAGCTTGGCGGGACACCTCAATCAGCCCCAGCATTTT | CASSLAGHLNQPQHF
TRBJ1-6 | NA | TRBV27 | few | TGTGCCAGCGGCCGGCCGGGGTATAGAGATTCACCCCTCCACTTT | CASGRPGYRDSPLHF
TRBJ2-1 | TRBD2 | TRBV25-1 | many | TGTGCCAGCAGTGAATCTCTGACTAGCGGGGGGCGACAAACGTACAATGAGCAGTTCTTC | CASSESLTSGGRQTYNEQFF
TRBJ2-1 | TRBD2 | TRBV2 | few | TGTGCCCGACTAGCGGGGATGGAGAATGAGCAGTTCTTC | CARLAGMENEQFF
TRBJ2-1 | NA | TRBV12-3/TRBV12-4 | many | TGTGCCAGCAGCCCCTTCCTTACGAGGGACTACAATGAGCAGTTCTTC | CASSPFLTRDYNEQFF
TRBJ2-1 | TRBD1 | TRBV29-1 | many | TGCAGCGTTGTGGGACAGCAGGGCGATGAGCAGTTCTTC | CSVVGQQGDEQFF
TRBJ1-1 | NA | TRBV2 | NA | TGTGCCAGCACTTTCGGTAGGGAAATCGGCAGGACTTTCTTT | CASTFGREIGRTFF
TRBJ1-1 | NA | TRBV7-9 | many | TGTGCCAGCAGCCCCGGAGCGACCGGGCCAAAAAACACTGAAGCTTTCTTT | CASSPGATGPKNTEAFF
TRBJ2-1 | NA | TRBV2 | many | TGTGCCAGCAGTGATATGACCCCAGACAATGAGCAGTTCTTC | CASSDMTPDNEQFF
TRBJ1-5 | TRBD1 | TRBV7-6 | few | TGTGCCAGCAGCCATGACAGGGGTGGAGGTCAGCCCCAGCATTTT | CASSHDRGGGQPQHF
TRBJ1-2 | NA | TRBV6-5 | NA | TGTGCCAGCAGTTCTACGGGACTCGGAGGCTACACCTTC | CASSSTGLGGYTF
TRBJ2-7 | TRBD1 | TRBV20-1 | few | TGCAGTGCTAGAGTTACAGGGGCCTACGAGCAGTACTTC | CSARVTGAYEQYF
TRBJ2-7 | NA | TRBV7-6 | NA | TGTGCCAGCAGCCCCCGCCAGGGACGTGAGCAGTACTTC | CASSPRQGREQYF